Listed here are 21 T cell receptor beta chains from one sample, sequenced in a study of control samples from healthy donors and cancer patients. Sequenced by immunoSEQ multiplex PCR; TCRdb stores in-frame clones only, minus some. The top ten hold 2% to 2.5% of the sample, which has roughly 150,000 clones, 93% seen once. The sequenced material came from blood. The receptor source for this set is a man aged 50-60 years in good health.

The CDR3 protein is CSASIPGGLSNTEAFF. Here the CDR3 DNA reads TGCAGTGCTAGTATACCAGGGGGTCTATCGAACACTGAAGCTTTCTTT. The chain combines TRBV20-1 with TRBJ1-1; 7 positions match TRBD1. There are 16 residues in the CDR3. Germline trimming cut 3 bases from V and 1 base from J; bases unmatched to any gene: 11. Germline V gene data show CDR1 as DFQATT and CDR2 as SNEGSKA (reference sequence).

The rearrangement joins TRBV28 to TRBJ2-7, with 10 bases identical to TRBD1. The length of the CDR3 is 15 residues. Per germline, CDR1 MDHEN and CDR2 SYDVKM. V shed 6 bases, J shed 2 bases, and the junction held 7 bases outside the gene matches. CDR3 residues: CASSPAGQGAYEQYF. The CDR3 coding sequence is TGTGCCAGCAGCCCCGCAGGACAGGGGGCCTACGAGCAGTACTTC.

The rearrangement links TRBV3-1 (or the pseudogene TRBV3-2) to TRBJ2-5, with D maybe TRBD1 (6 bases). The CDR3 loop spans 14 amino acids. The V end was cut by 4 bases, the J end by 6 bases, with 15 bases between. Germline assignment: CDR1 LGHDT and CDR2 YNNKEL (reference sequence). Here the CDR3 DNA reads TGTGCCAGCAGCCCAGGGGTTGGGATAAAGACCCAGTACTTC. It yields the protein CASSPGVGIKTQYF.

The rearrangement joins TRBV29-1 to TRBJ2-3, with unresolved D. The V gene's germline CDR1 is SQVTM and CDR2 ANQGSEA. V lost 7 bases and J lost 1, with 9 bases in between. The CDR3 totals 12 residues. CDR3 DNA: TGCAGCGCGGACCAGGGCACAGATACGCAGTATTTT. It translates to CSADQGTDTQYF.

The V gene is TRBV7-2, the J gene TRBJ2-7; TRBD2 matches at 9 bases. Germline V gene lookup returns CDR1 SGHTA and CDR2 FQGNSA. V gave up 0 bases and J gave up 6 bases; unmatched junction bases: 6. The length of the CDR3 is 15 residues. CDR3 sequence: CASSLAGSGRGEQYF. The CDR3 DNA follows: TGTGCCAGCAGCTTAGCTGGTAGCGGGAGAGGCGAGCAGTACTTC.

This chain connects TRBV28 to TRBJ1-6, with 9 bases matching TRBD1. The CDR3 consists of 17 residues. V lost 5 bases to trimming and J lost 4 bases; unmatched junction nucleotides: 9. Germline V gene data show CDR1 as MDHEN and CDR2 as SYDVKM. CDR3 DNA sequence: TGTGCCAGCAGTCCAAAGACAGGGGGATTTTATAATTCACCCCTCCACTTT. The encoded protein is CASSPKTGGFYNSPLHF.

This sequence joins TRBV5-6 and TRBJ2-2, with D possibly being TRBD2 (6 bases). The V end lost 4 bases, the J end lost 4 bases, and 11 bases lay between the germline ends. The CDR3 covers 14 residues. The V gene's germline CDR1 is SGHDT and CDR2 YYEEEE. The CDR3 coding sequence is TGTGCCAGCAGCCCGGGGGTGGGCACCGGGGAGCTGTTTTTT. Protein sequence: CASSPGVGTGELFF. Looking up the rest from reference TRBV5-6 and TRBJ2-2 gives the full variable domain: DAGVTQSPTHLIKTRGQQVTLRCSPKSGHDTVSWYQQALGQGPQFIFQYYEEEERQRGNFPDRFSGHQFPNYSSELNVNALLLGDSALYLCASSPGVGTGELFFGEGSRLTVL.

V usage is TRBV28 and J usage is TRBJ2-3, with a possible D match to TRBD1 (5 bases). V lost 5 bases, J lost 5 bases, and 20 bases lay in between. In germline, CDR1 is MDHEN, CDR2 SYDVKM. This CDR3 region has 16 residues. The CDR3 DNA reads TGTGCCAGCAGTGGACGACAGTTGAGAGTTGGAGATACGCAGTATTTT. Protein product: CASSGRQLRVGDTQYF. Filled out from reference TRBV28 and TRBJ2-3, the complete variable domain reads DVKVTQSSRYLVKRTGEKVFLECVQDMDHENMFWYRQDPGLGLRLIYFSYDVKMKEKGDIPEGYSVSREKKERFSLILESASTNQTSMYLCASSGRQLRVGDTQYFGPGTRLTVL.

The chain is built from TRBV28 and TRBJ2-3; 14 nucleotides agree with TRBD2. Losses at the gene ends were 11 bases for V and 3 bases for J; bases not matched to a gene: 13. Germline assignment: CDR1 MDHEN and CDR2 SYDVKM. CDR3 size: 17 residues. The chain's CDR3 is CASARGTSGSGTDTQYF. The CDR3 DNA reads TGTGCCTCCGCGAGGGGGACTAGCGGGAGTGGGACAGATACGCAGTATTTT.

This rearrangement joins TRBV3-1 (or the pseudogene TRBV3-2) to TRBJ2-1, with D tentatively TRBD1 (6 bases). The CDR3 is made up of 15 amino acids. Looked up from germline, CDR1 is LGHDT and CDR2 is YNNKEL (reference sequence). The V gene lost 4 bases and the J gene lost 4 bases, with 14 bases spanning the gap. CDR3: CASSPRGTLYNEQFF. Here the CDR3 DNA reads TGTGCCAGCAGCCCACGTGGGACACTGTACAATGAGCAGTTCTTC.

The chain recombines TRBV29-1 with TRBJ2-5, with D hard to call. The CDR3 contains 11 residues. V was cut by 0 bases and J by 5 bases, with 4 bases left in between. Germline lookup yields CDR1 SQVTM and CDR2 ANQGSEA. The DNA of the CDR3 is TGCAGCGTTGAAGAGGGGGAGACCCAGTACTTC. Protein product: CSVEEGETQYF.

The count of this clone is one. The CDR3 bases are TGCAGCGTCGCCGCCGGGACAGGGGTAGATACGCAGTATTTT. This sequence encodes CSVAAGTGVDTQYF. V gene TRBV29-1 combines with J gene TRBJ2-3, with TRBD1 matching over 10 bases. V lost 6 bases to trimming and J lost 5 bases; unmatched junction nucleotides: 8. CDR1 is SQVTM and CDR2 is ANQGSEA in the germline V gene. The CDR3 runs 14 residues.

This chain links TRBV27 with TRBJ1-1, with a weak D call TRBD1 (5 bases). CDR3 length: 18 residues. CDR1 is MNHEY, CDR2 SMNVEV, per germline (reference sequence). Trimming shortened V by 1 base and J by 0 bases, and 18 bases separated the two germline ends. The CDR3 DNA sequence: TGTGCCAGCAGTTTATTGTACCCTGGGACGCGTCTGAACACTGAAGCTTTCTTT. Translation: CASSLLYPGTRLNTEAFF.

The CDR3 is CASSFRGPNEKLFF. The DNA of the CDR3 is TGCGCCAGCAGCTTCAGGGGCCCGAATGAAAAACTGTTTTTT. The chain joins TRBV5-1 to TRBJ1-4; tentative D call: TRBD1 (6 bases). CDR1 is SGHRS and CDR2 is YFSETQ in the germline V gene. This CDR3 is 14 amino acids long. V was cut by 2 bases and J by 5 bases, with 10 bases left in between. Combining the CDR3 with reference TRBV5-1 and TRBJ1-4 gives the whole variable domain KAGVTQTPRYLIKTRGQQVTLSCSPISGHRSVSWYQQTPGQGLQFLFEYFSETQRNKGNFPGRFSGRQFSNSRSEMNVSTLELGDSALYLCASSFRGPNEKLFFGSGTQLSVL.

The chain uses TRBV12-3 or TRBV12-4 and TRBJ2-7, with 10 bases that match TRBD2. Trimming at V came to 10 bases and at J to 3 bases, leaving 6 bases not matched to a gene. CDR3 size: 13 residues. This CDR3 is CATQLAGSYEQYF. The CDR3 DNA reads as TGTGCCACCCAACTAGCGGGAAGCTACGAGCAGTACTTC.

The V and J genes are TRBV5-1 and TRBJ1-5; 8 bases align to TRBD1. CDR1 and CDR2 from the germline V gene are SGHRS and YFSETQ. The CDR3 covers 19 residues. V dropped 0 bases and J dropped 0; count of bases not matched to a gene: 11. The CDR3 reads CASSLAKDRAVCSNQPQHF. The CDR3 nucleotides are TGCGCCAGCAGCTTGGCCAAGGACAGGGCGGTGTGTAGCAATCAGCCCCAGCATTTT.

This clone appeared once. V is TRBV10-3 and J is TRBJ1-1; D possibly corresponds to TRBD1 (5 bases). From germline, CDR1 is ENHRY and CDR2 SYGVKD. Trimming cost V 6 bases and J 2 bases, with 16 bases left between them. The length of the CDR3 is 15 residues. In nucleotides, the CDR3 is TGTGCCATCAGGTCACCTACAGGTGCTAACACTGAAGCTTTCTTT. It translates to CAIRSPTGANTEAFF.

This chain uses TRBV7-8 with TRBJ2-3, with D unclear. The V end lost 1 base, the J end lost 2 bases, and 10 bases lay between the germline ends. Germline CDR1 is SGHVS and CDR2 is FQNEAQ. CDR3 size: 15 residues. The DNA for the CDR3 is TGTGCCAGCAGCTTAGTATTGGACCCCACAGATACGCAGTATTTT. Its protein product is CASSLVLDPTDTQYF.

The chain carries TRBV28 and TRBJ2-7; 10 bases fit TRBD1. Per the germline V gene, CDR1 is MDHEN and CDR2 is SYDVKM. J was trimmed by 4 bases and V by 4 bases; bases with no gene match: 7. The CDR3 contains 15 residues. CDR3 loop: CASSSGTGDKYEQYF. For the CDR3, the DNA is TGTGCCAGCAGTTCCGGGACAGGGGACAAATACGAGCAGTACTTC.

The V call is TRBV18, the J call TRBJ1-5; TRBD1 agrees at 11 bases. J was trimmed by 0 bases and V by 6 bases; bases with no gene match: 10. From germline, CDR1 is KGHSH and CDR2 LQKENI. CDR3 length: 18 residues. The CDR3 bases are TGTGCCAGCTCCCCCGGGGACAGGGGGTCCCCTAGCAATCAGCCCCAGCATTTT. It yields the protein CASSPGDRGSPSNQPQHF.

The genes are TRBV6-1 and TRBJ2-3, with a tentative D call TRBD1 (6 bases). Germline V lookup: CDR1 MNHNS, CDR2 SASEGT. CDR3 length equals 12 residues. Trimming cost V 3 bases and J 12 bases, with 13 bases left between them. For the CDR3, the DNA is TGTGCCAGCAGTGATCTTGTGGGGGCCCAGTATTTT. Encoded protein: CASSDLVGAQYF.